Below are 25 T cell receptor beta chains sequenced from a single sample in a study of OX40 agonist ivuxolimab in advanced cancers. The repertoire was sequenced with immunoSEQ multiplex PCR; TCRdb's copy has only in-frame clones and lacks some. The data contain just over 50,000 clones, over 75% of them singletons. The sample in question was CD4+ or CD8+ T cells sorted from blood, obtained in a trial of the OX40 agonist ivuxolimab. These receptors came from an adult with an advanced solid tumor such as melanoma, head and neck, liver or kidney cancer.

DNA of the CDR3: TGTGCCAGCAGTTTCTCTACTAGCACAGATACGCAGTATTTT. This encodes CASSFSTSTDTQYF. The chain combines TRBV6-1 with TRBJ2-3; D uncertain. Trimming removed 5 bases at V and 0 bases at J, with 9 bases between. The CDR3 runs to 14 residues. Germline loops: CDR1 MNHNS, CDR2 SASEGT.

This rearrangement joins TRBV10-1 to TRBJ2-7; 12 bases align to TRBD1. The CDR3 has 16 amino acids. Germline CDR1 and CDR2: WNHNN and SYGVQD (reference sequence). J lost 6 bases, V lost 0 bases, and 6 bases had no gene match. The CDR3 DNA reads TGCGCCAGCAGTGAGTCGAAGGGACAGGGGGCCTCCGAGCAGTACTTC. It encodes CASSESKGQGASEQYF.

The CDR3 loop reads CASSFYSSGRTGELFF. The CDR3 nucleotides are TGTGCCAGCAGTTTTTATTCTAGCGGGAGAACCGGGGAGCTGTTTTTT. The chain links TRBV28 to TRBJ2-2; 10 bases fit TRBD2. Germline V lookup: CDR1 MDHEN, CDR2 SYDVKM. The CDR3 runs 16 residues. V shed 3 bases, J shed 5 bases, and the junction held 6 bases outside the gene matches.

The rearrangement links TRBV6-5 to TRBJ1-5, with a possible D match to TRBD1 (5 bases). The length of the CDR3 is 13 residues. The V end lost 10 bases, the J end lost 5 bases, and 15 bases lay between the germline ends. CDR1 and CDR2 from the germline V gene are MNHEY and SVGAGI. CDR3 nucleotides: TGTGCCATCCGACGGGGGGTTGATCAGCCCCAGCATTTT. Protein sequence: CAIRRGVDQPQHF.

The sample holds one count of this clone. V gene TRBV6-5 combines with J gene TRBJ2-3, with D unclear. Germline V gives CDR1 MNHEY, CDR2 SVGAGI. CDR3 size: 12 residues. Trimming cost V 4 bases and J 6 bases, with 8 bases left between them. In DNA, the CDR3 is TGTGCCAGCAGTTCTAATAGCGATACGCAGTATTTT. This translates into CASSSNSDTQYF.

This chain joins TRBV5-4 and TRBJ2-7; 8 bases agree with TRBD2. This CDR3 region has 14 residues. Trimming cost V 3 bases and J 0 bases; bases outside gene matches: 2. Germline loops: CDR1 SGHNT, CDR2 YYREEE (reference sequence). Here the CDR3 reads CASSSGGDSYEQYF. CDR3 coding DNA: TGTGCCAGCAGCTCCGGGGGGGACTCCTACGAGCAGTACTTC.

The chain uses TRBV6-1 and TRBJ2-7; the match to TRBD2 covers 7 bases. This CDR3 spans 12 amino acids. Germline-derived CDR1 and CDR2 are MNHNS and SASEGT. The ends lost 8 bases at V and 2 bases at J; junction bases unmatched: 3. CDR3 sequence: CASGGVTYEQYF. The CDR3 DNA sequence: TGTGCCAGCGGGGGGGTTACCTACGAGCAGTACTTC.

The gene calls are TRBV7-9 and TRBJ2-1, with D hard to call. This CDR3 comprises 15 residues. Trimming cost V 2 bases and J 0 bases, with 8 bases left between them. Germline V gives CDR1 SEHNR, CDR2 FQNEAQ (reference sequence). This CDR3 reads CASSLLTGSYNEQFF. The CDR3 DNA follows: TGTGCCAGCAGCTTACTAACGGGCTCCTACAATGAGCAGTTCTTC.

This chain joins TRBV19 and TRBJ1-1; D might be TRBD1 (6 bases). The ends were cut back, 6 bases at V and 1 base at J, with 15 bases in the middle. Germline-derived CDR1 and CDR2 are LNHDA and SQIVND (reference sequence). The CDR3 loop spans 15 amino acids. As DNA, the CDR3 is TGTGCCAGTAGGATCATGGACAGCTCGAACACTGAAGCTTTCTTT. Translation: CASRIMDSSNTEAFF.

This chain links TRBV2 with TRBJ2-6; 7 nucleotides align to TRBD1. CDR1 and CDR2 from the germline V gene are SNHLY and FYNNEI. The V and J ends lost 5 bases and 3 bases, in that order; junction bases with no gene match: 4. The CDR3 has 15 amino acids. CDR3: CASSPDRSGANVLTF. The DNA of the CDR3 is TGTGCCAGCAGTCCGGACAGGAGTGGGGCCAACGTCCTGACTTTC.

This chain links TRBV5-5 with TRBJ1-5, with D hard to call. The CDR3 length is 14 residues. Germline loops: CDR1 SGHKS, CDR2 YYEKEE (reference sequence). Trimming left V 1 base short and J 4 bases short, with 9 bases between. Here the CDR3 reads CASSLMGGNQPQHF. The CDR3 DNA is TGTGCCAGCAGCTTGATGGGTGGGAATCAGCCCCAGCATTTT.

V gene TRBV6-6 combines with J gene TRBJ2-6; D possibly corresponds to TRBD1 (5 bases). This CDR3 region has 15 residues. The germline V and J ends were trimmed by 6 bases and 0 bases, with 9 bases remaining between them. CDR1 is MNHNY, CDR2 SVGAGI, per germline (reference sequence). The CDR3 DNA follows: TGTGCCAGCAGCTATGACAGCTCTGGGGCCAACGTCCTGACTTTC. As protein: CASSYDSSGANVLTF.

The V gene is TRBV19, the J gene TRBJ1-1; a weak D match, TRBD1 (5 bases). V was shortened by 11 bases and J by 1 base, with 11 bases between the two germline ends. CDR1 and CDR2 from the germline V gene are LNHDA and SQIVND (reference sequence). The CDR3 extends over 12 amino acids. The CDR3 spells CARGLRNTEAFF. The CDR3 DNA is TGTGCCCGGGGACTGAGGAACACTGAAGCTTTCTTT.

The V call is TRBV7-2, the J call TRBJ2-1, with D possibly TRBD2 on 5 matching bases. Per the germline V gene, CDR1 is SGHTA and CDR2 is FQGNSA. The CDR3 has 14 amino acids. V was trimmed by 3 bases and J by 9 bases, leaving 15 bases between them. CDR3 DNA sequence: TGTGCCAGCAGCTTCGGGGTCTCTAGGGCTGAGCAGTTCTTC. This sequence encodes CASSFGVSRAEQFF.

The rearrangement links TRBV9 to TRBJ1-5; no clear D gene. This CDR3 is 15 amino acids long. Germline-derived CDR1 and CDR2 are SGDLS and YYNGEE. Between the trimmed V and J ends, which lost 0 bases and 7 bases, there was a span of 14 bases. CDR3 region: CASSVAGQLGQPQHF. In DNA form, the CDR3 reads TGTGCCAGCAGCGTAGCCGGGCAGTTGGGGCAGCCCCAGCATTTT.

The chain combines TRBV11-2 with TRBJ2-2; the D call may be TRBD1 or TRBD2 (5 bases each). Germline V gives CDR1 SGHAT, CDR2 FQNNGV. Trimming cost V 1 base and J 2 bases, with 11 bases left between them. The CDR3 runs 16 residues. The CDR3 DNA follows: TGTGCCAGCAGCTTAGGGGGGAGTTCTAACACCGGGGAGCTGTTTTTT. Translating it yields CASSLGGSSNTGELFF.

This clone was seen more than once but under ten times. The chain is built from TRBV19 and TRBJ2-2; TRBD2 aligns across 8 bases. CDR1 LNHDA and CDR2 SQIVND come from the germline V gene (reference sequence). V shed 3 bases and J 4 bases; nucleotides not matched to a gene: 7. The CDR3 loop spans 16 amino acids. The CDR3 is CASSMGGRIVTGELFF. The CDR3 nucleotides read TGTGCCAGTAGTATGGGCGGGAGGATTGTCACCGGGGAGCTGTTTTTT.

The chain carries TRBV5-5 and TRBJ2-7; 7 bases align to TRBD1. CDR1 is SGHKS and CDR2 is YYEKEE in the germline V gene (reference sequence). Trimming took 4 bases from V and 0 from J; bases not matched to a gene: 7. This CDR3 spans 15 amino acids. CDR3 residues: CASSLLRDSSYEQYF. The CDR3 DNA sequence: TGTGCCAGCAGCCTACTCCGGGACAGCTCCTACGAGCAGTACTTC.

The chain has TRBV6-5 and TRBJ1-5, with D perhaps TRBD1 (6 bases). CDR3 length: 15 amino acids. CDR1 and CDR2 from the germline V gene are MNHEY and SVGAGI. V gave up 6 bases and J gave up 0 bases, with 12 bases separating them. DNA for the CDR3: TGTGCCAGCAGCCTCAGGGGTTTTAGCAATCAGCCCCAGCATTTT. Protein sequence: CASSLRGFSNQPQHF.

The chain carries TRBV5-1 and TRBJ2-5, with no clear D. The CDR3 has 12 amino acids. Germline loops: CDR1 SGHRS, CDR2 YFSETQ. V gave up 0 bases and J gave up 1 base, with 1 base separating them. CDR3 region: CASSLVQETQYF. Written as DNA, the CDR3 is TGCGCCAGCAGCTTGGTCCAAGAGACCCAGTACTTC.

This chain links TRBV2 with TRBJ2-7; 10 bases line up with TRBD2. This CDR3 has 17 amino acids. V lost 2 bases and J lost 9; bases outside the gene matches: 16. CDR1 and CDR2 (germline): SNHLY, FYNNEI. The CDR3 region is CASSERRSGRVTVVQYF. The CDR3 nucleotides are TGTGCCAGCAGTGAAAGACGGAGCGGGAGGGTTACGGTTGTGCAGTACTTC.

The genes are TRBV30 and TRBJ2-3; 7 nucleotides line up with TRBD2. Germline assignment: CDR1 GTSNPN and CDR2 SVGIG (reference sequence). The CDR3 covers 13 residues. The junction had 8 bases not matched to a gene; V was cut back by 8 bases and J by 3 bases. The CDR3 sequence is CAAGEPGTDTQYF. The CDR3 nucleotides are TGTGCCGCGGGAGAGCCGGGGACAGATACGCAGTATTTT.

V is TRBV6-1 and J is TRBJ2-7, with D possibly TRBD1 on 5 matching bases. Germline loops: CDR1 MNHNS, CDR2 SASEGT. The V gene lost 2 bases and the J gene lost 5 bases, with 10 bases spanning the gap. The CDR3 length is 13 residues. In DNA, the CDR3 is TGTGCCAGCAGTGAACGACAGTACCACGAGCAGTACTTC. This encodes CASSERQYHEQYF.

The chain combines TRBV2 with TRBJ1-1; D is perhaps TRBD1 (5 bases). With 6 bases removed from V and 5 bases from J, the gap between germline ends came to 13 bases. This CDR3 is 13 amino acids long. CDR1 and CDR2 from the germline V gene are SNHLY and FYNNEI. The CDR3 region is CASRPGGKTEAFF. The CDR3 DNA sequence: TGTGCCAGCAGGCCTGGGGGGAAGACTGAAGCTTTCTTT.

This chain uses TRBV5-1 with TRBJ1-6, with unresolved D. Trimming removed 0 bases from V and 9 bases from J, with 19 bases in between. The germline V gene encodes CDR1 SGHRS and CDR2 YFSETQ. The CDR3 loop spans 17 amino acids. CDR3 DNA sequence: TGCGCCAGCAGCTTGGCCAAAGTTGGGTACTTGAGTTCACCCCTCCACTTT. Its protein product is CASSLAKVGYLSSPLHF.